This TCR beta chain derives from a study of Ad26.COV2.S vaccination and SARS-CoV-2 variants. Study-wide points: Recipients of either vaccine or placebo displayed similar breadth of non-spike TCRs. Post-vaccination breadth of spike-specific CD8+ and CD4+ T cell responses was reportedly substantial.

The assay was immunoSEQ multiplex PCR, and TCRdb's table has in-frame clones only and misses some. The top ten hold around 2.6% of the sample, which has roughly 500,000 clones, approximately 92% seen once. This sample's treatment: roughly 20 received Ad26.COV2.S at low or high dose, single or two shots; a few received placebo; per-sample allocation not given. At day 63 after the first vaccine or placebo injection, samples were drawn. This Boston cohort included adults aged 18-55 years. The study used a vaccine consisting of an Ad26 vector that expressed Wuhan-strain SARS-CoV-2 spike. Remarks on this clone: Its antigen is unidentified.

This receptor was taken from a person between 18 and 59 years old who received the Ad26.COV2.S COVID-19 vaccine or a placebo. The source was peripheral blood, collected in a trial of Ad26.COV2.S vaccine versus placebo.

CDR3 region: CASSPSGRNNEQFF. The CDR3 region has the DNA TGCGCCAGCAGCCCGAGCGGGAGGAACAATGAGCAGTTCTTC. The V and J genes are TRBV5-1 and TRBJ2-1; 9 bases align to TRBD2. V dropped 4 bases and J dropped 5; count of bases not matched to a gene: 4. The CDR3 contains 14 residues. Per the germline V gene, CDR1 is SGHRS and CDR2 is YFSETQ.